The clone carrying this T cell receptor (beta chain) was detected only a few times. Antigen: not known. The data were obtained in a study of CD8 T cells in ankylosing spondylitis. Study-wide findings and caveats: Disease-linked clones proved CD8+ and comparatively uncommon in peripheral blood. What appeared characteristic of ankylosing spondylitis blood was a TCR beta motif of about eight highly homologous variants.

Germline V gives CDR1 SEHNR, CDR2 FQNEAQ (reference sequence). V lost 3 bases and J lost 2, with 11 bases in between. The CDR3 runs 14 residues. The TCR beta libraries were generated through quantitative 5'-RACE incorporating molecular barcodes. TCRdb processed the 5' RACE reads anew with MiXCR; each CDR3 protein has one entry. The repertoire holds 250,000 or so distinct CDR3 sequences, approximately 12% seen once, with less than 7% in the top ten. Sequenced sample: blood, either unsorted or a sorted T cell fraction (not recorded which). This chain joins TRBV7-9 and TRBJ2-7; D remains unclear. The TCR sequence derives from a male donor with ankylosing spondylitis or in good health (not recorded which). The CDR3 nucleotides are TGTGCCAGCAGCTTGAAAGACGGAACCTACGAGCAGTACTTC. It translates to CASSLKDGTYEQYF.